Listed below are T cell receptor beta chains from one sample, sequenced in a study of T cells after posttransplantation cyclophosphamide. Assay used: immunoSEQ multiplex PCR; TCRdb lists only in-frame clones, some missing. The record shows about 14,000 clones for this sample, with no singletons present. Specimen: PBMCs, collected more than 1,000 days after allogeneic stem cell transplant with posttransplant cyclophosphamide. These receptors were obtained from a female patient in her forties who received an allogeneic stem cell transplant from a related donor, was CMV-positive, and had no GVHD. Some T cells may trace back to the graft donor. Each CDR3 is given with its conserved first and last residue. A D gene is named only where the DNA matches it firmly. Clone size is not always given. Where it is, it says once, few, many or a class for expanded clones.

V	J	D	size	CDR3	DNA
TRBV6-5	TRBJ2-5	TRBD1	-	CASSPYRGRKTQYF	TGTGCCAGCAGTCCCTACAGGGGGAGAAAGACCCAGTACTTC
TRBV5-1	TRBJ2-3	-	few	CASSLVGASTDTQYF	TGCGCCAGCAGCTTGGTGGGGGCGAGCACAGATACGCAGTATTTT
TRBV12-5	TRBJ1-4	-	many	CASGLVRGEVKEKLFF	TGTGCTAGTGGTTTGGTACGAGGGGAGGTAAAAGAAAAACTGTTTTTT
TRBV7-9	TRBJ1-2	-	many	CASRGGDRNYGYTF	TGTGCCAGCAGAGGGGGGGATCGTAACTATGGCTACACCTTC
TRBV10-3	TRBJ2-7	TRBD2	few	CAISESRGLAGVYEQYF	TGTGCCATCAGTGAGTCGAGGGGACTAGCGGGGGTCTACGAGCAGTACTTC
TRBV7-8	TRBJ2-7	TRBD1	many	CASSSVPAGTGGYEQYF	TGTGCCAGCAGCTCCGTCCCCGCCGGGACAGGCGGCTACGAGCAGTACTTC
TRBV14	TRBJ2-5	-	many	CASSQVLGIQETQYF	TGTGCCAGCAGCCAAGTTCTTGGCATTCAAGAGACCCAGTACTTC
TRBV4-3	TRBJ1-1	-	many	CASSQVWGGENTEAFF	TGCGCCAGCAGCCAAGTCTGGGGGGGGGAGAACACTGAAGCTTTCTTT
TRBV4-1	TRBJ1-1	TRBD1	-	CASRGVGDRGNTEAFF	TGCGCCAGCAGGGGGGTGGGGGACAGGGGCAACACTGAAGCTTTCTTT
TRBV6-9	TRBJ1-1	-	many	CASSYIHRAVDTEAFF	TGTGCCAGCAGTTATATTCACAGGGCGGTGGACACTGAAGCTTTCTTT
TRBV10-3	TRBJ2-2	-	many	CAISDPLNVTGELFF	TGTGCCATCAGTGACCCGCTAAATGTCACCGGGGAGCTGTTTTTT
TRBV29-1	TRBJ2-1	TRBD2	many	CSVEGLAGPYNEQFF	TGCAGCGTTGAAGGGCTAGCGGGCCCCTACAATGAGCAGTTCTTC
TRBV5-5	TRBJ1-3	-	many	CASSLEAGTSGNTIYF	TGTGCCAGCAGCTTGGAAGCAGGTACCTCTGGAAACACCATATATTTT
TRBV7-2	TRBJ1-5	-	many	CASSPYNQPQHF	TGTGCCAGCAGCCCGTATAATCAGCCCCAGCATTTT
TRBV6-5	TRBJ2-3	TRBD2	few	CASNPQRGVTDTQYF	TGTGCCAGCAACCCCCAGCGGGGGGTCACAGATACGCAGTATTTT
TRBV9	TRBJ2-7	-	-	CASIIGQRTAYEQYF	TGTGCCAGTATTATCGGACAGAGGACGGCCTACGAGCAGTACTTC